This entry lists 10 T cell receptor beta chains sequenced from one sample in a study of T cell repertoires in cytomegalovirus infection (dated 2019 in TCRdb). TCRdb names Illumina HiSeq 1500 as the instrument used. The raw public data were reprocessed by TCRdb itself: fastp quality trimming at Q25, MiXCR clonotype calling, in-frame beta chains only. Rows are unified per CDR3 protein, each entry keeping the most common DNA and genes. This sample is represented by about 530,000 distinct CDR3 sequences; more than 20% of them were singletons. In total, the top ten clones hold roughly 13% of the sample. Sequencing used PBMCs. Source of these receptors: a human donor in good health (CMV status not recorded). Some clones in this sample may be carry-over from other donors' samples.

In its sample, this clonotype was seen a few times. The chain uses TRBV11-3 and TRBJ1-1; TRBD1 is a possible D gene (5 bases). Germline V CDR1 and CDR2: SGHNT, YENEEA. Between the trimmed V and J ends, which lost 5 bases and 7 bases, there was a span of 17 bases. The CDR3 extends over 14 amino acids. The CDR3 nucleotides are TGTGCCAGCAGCCAACCCGGGCAGGGTATTGAAGCTTTCTTT. This sequence encodes CASSQPGQGIEAFF.

The chain links TRBV28 to TRBJ2-1, with 7 bases fitting TRBD2. CDR3 size: 15 residues. The germline CDR1 and CDR2 sequences are MDHEN and SYDVKM. V shed 2 bases and J 10 bases; nucleotides not matched to a gene: 11. The CDR3 DNA reads TGTGCCAGCAGTTTACGGGGGAGGGCCGGGGAAGAGCAGTTCTTC. Translation: CASSLRGRAGEEQFF.

The chain combines TRBV20-1 with TRBJ2-7; 9 nucleotides line up with TRBD1. V gave up 5 bases and J gave up 3 bases; unmatched junction bases: 17. From germline, CDR1 is DFQATT and CDR2 SNEGSKA (reference sequence). The CDR3 is made up of 17 amino acids. CDR3 bases: TGCAGTGCTGTCAAAAAGTGGGGACAGGGCTTTGTCTACGAGCAGTACTTC. This encodes CSAVKKWGQGFVYEQYF.

This clonotype has just a few counts. The chain links TRBV12-3 or TRBV12-4 to TRBJ1-6; TRBD1 is a possible D gene (6 bases). The V gene lost 3 bases and the J gene lost 8 bases, with 14 bases spanning the gap. This CDR3 region has 15 residues. CDR3: CASSLGAPRDSPLHF. The DNA of the CDR3 is TGTGCCAGCAGTTTGGGGGCGCCACGGGATTCACCCCTCCACTTT.

The rearrangement links TRBV7-3 to TRBJ2-1; 12 bases agree with TRBD2. The CDR3 extends over 14 amino acids. V lost 6 bases, J lost 5 bases, and 2 bases stayed unmatched. The germline CDR1 and CDR2 sequences are SGHTA and FQGTGA. The CDR3 protein is CASRSSGRDNEQFF. CDR3 coding DNA: TGTGCCAGCAGGTCTAGCGGGAGGGACAATGAGCAGTTCTTC.

The V gene is TRBV2, the J gene TRBJ1-1, with D perhaps TRBD1 (5 bases). V lost 6 bases to trimming and J lost 10 bases, with 15 bases between them. The germline CDR1 and CDR2 sequences are SNHLY and FYNNEI. The CDR3 extends over 12 amino acids. CDR3 region: CASRGVEDVAFF. CDR3 DNA: TGTGCCAGCAGAGGGGTCGAGGATGTAGCTTTCTTT.

This chain joins TRBV20-1 and TRBJ2-3; tentatively, D is TRBD2 (6 bases). This CDR3 has 14 amino acids. Germline values: CDR1 DFQATT, CDR2 SNEGSKA (reference sequence). V dropped 6 bases and J dropped 2 bases, with 15 bases sitting between them. The CDR3 is CSARGLAFTDTQYF. The CDR3 coding sequence is TGCAGTGCACGGGGACTGGCCTTCACAGATACGCAGTATTTT.

This clonotype was observed many times. The chain has TRBV7-6 and TRBJ2-1, with 7 bases that match TRBD1. V trimming: 3 bases; J trimming: 0 bases; junction bases outside the gene matches: 11. This CDR3 spans 18 amino acids. Germline CDR1 SGHVS, CDR2 FNYEAQ. CDR3 DNA: TGTGCCAGCAGCTTTAATCACCCCCGACAGGGCTCCTACAATGAGCAGTTCTTC. This gives the protein CASSFNHPRQGSYNEQFF.

V usage is TRBV20-1 and J usage is TRBJ2-5, with 9 bases identical to TRBD2. Unmatched junction bases numbered 5, after V lost 2 bases and J lost 4 bases. Germline lookup yields CDR1 DFQATT and CDR2 SNEGSKA (reference sequence). CDR3 length: 14 amino acids. The CDR3: CSARHGAGGETQYF. CDR3 coding DNA: TGCAGTGCTAGACACGGAGCGGGAGGAGAGACCCAGTACTTC.

This chain joins TRBV2 and TRBJ1-1; 7 nucleotides agree with TRBD1. The length of the CDR3 is 16 residues. Trimming cost V 5 bases and J 0 bases; bases outside gene matches: 9. Germline assignment: CDR1 SNHLY and CDR2 FYNNEI. In DNA, the CDR3 is TGTGCCAGCAGTCTACCACCGGGACAGATGAACACTGAAGCTTTCTTT. Amino acid sequence: CASSLPPGQMNTEAFF.